These 7 T cell receptor beta chains came from one sample sequenced in a study of control samples from healthy donors and cancer patients. The protocol was immunoSEQ multiplex PCR, while the TCRdb copy is restricted to in-frame clones and leaves out a portion. This sample has over 110,000 clones, with roughly 92% found just once. Sequencing used blood. The receptors were sampled from a man between 25 and 39 years old in good health.

V usage is TRBV19 and J usage is TRBJ1-2; weak D call: TRBD1 (6 bases). Germline V gene lookup returns CDR1 LNHDA and CDR2 SQIVND (reference sequence). The germline V and J ends were trimmed by 8 bases and 4 bases, with 14 bases remaining between them. The CDR3 runs to 13 residues. The CDR3 here is CASDQRGGYGYTF. CDR3 coding DNA: TGTGCCAGTGACCAGCGAGGGGGCTATGGCTACACCTTC. The variable domain in full, completed from reference TRBV19 and TRBJ1-2, reads DGGITQSPKYLFRKEGQNVTLSCEQNLNHDAMYWYRQDPGQGLRLIYYSQIVNDFQKGDIAEGYSVSREKKESFPLTVTSAQKNPTAFYLCASDQRGGYGYTFGSGTRLTVV.

The chain employs TRBV5-1 and TRBJ1-1; D uncertain. There are 14 residues in the CDR3. V gave up 3 bases and J gave up 4 bases, with 13 bases separating them. In germline, CDR1 is SGHRS, CDR2 YFSETQ. The CDR3 loop is CASSYDAESTEAFF. The CDR3 DNA follows: TGCGCCAGCAGCTATGACGCGGAAAGCACTGAAGCTTTCTTT. Using reference TRBV5-1 and TRBJ1-1 for the parts outside the CDR3, the full variable domain is KAGVTQTPRYLIKTRGQQVTLSCSPISGHRSVSWYQQTPGQGLQFLFEYFSETQRNKGNFPGRFSGRQFSNSRSEMNVSTLELGDSALYLCASSYDAESTEAFFGQGTRLTVV.

The V gene is TRBV7-2, the J gene TRBJ2-7; 13 bases map to TRBD2. Germline-derived CDR1 and CDR2 are SGHTA and FQGNSA. The CDR3 length is 19 residues. After removal of 3 bases from V and 6 bases from J, the junction contained 17 bases not matched to a gene. The DNA for the CDR3 is TGTGCCAGCAGCTTGTCTGGGACTAGCGGGGTACCCAAACTTCTCGAGCAGTACTTC. It yields the protein CASSLSGTSGVPKLLEQYF.

The rearrangement joins TRBV30 to TRBJ2-3; D perhaps matches TRBD2 (5 bases). The length of the CDR3 is 15 residues. V dropped 0 bases and J dropped 2 bases, with 12 bases sitting between them. Germline lookup yields CDR1 GTSNPN and CDR2 SVGIG (reference sequence). The CDR3 DNA follows: TGTGCCTGGAGTGTGAGAGGGATGGACACAGATACGCAGTATTTT. Protein sequence: CAWSVRGMDTDTQYF. The full variable domain, rest sourced from reference TRBV30 and TRBJ2-3, is SQTIHQWPATLVQPVGSPLSLECTVEGTSNPNLYWYRQAAGRGLQLLFYSVGIGQISSEVPQNLSASRPQDRQFILSSKKLLLSDSGFYLCAWSVRGMDTDTQYFGPGTRLTVL.

This chain joins TRBV29-1 and TRBJ1-1, with D perhaps matching TRBD1 (6 bases). V was shortened by 4 bases and J by 11 bases, with 17 bases between the two germline ends. Germline values: CDR1 SQVTM, CDR2 ANQGSEA. The CDR3 length is 12 residues. For the CDR3, the DNA is TGCAGCGTTGCACGGGACACCCGCGGGGCTTTCTTT. This sequence encodes CSVARDTRGAFF.

The gene calls are TRBV5-6 and TRBJ1-2, with D possibly matching TRBD1 (5 bases). Germline values: CDR1 SGHDT, CDR2 YYEEEE. This CDR3 region has 14 residues. V lost 4 bases and J lost 4, with 14 bases in between. CDR3 bases: TGTGCCAGCAGCCGCGAAAGGAGGGGCTATGGCTACACCTTC. Its translation: CASSRERRGYGYTF.

A single count supports this clone. The J gene is TRBJ1-4, the V gene TRBV28; D gene ambiguous. Germline V CDR1 and CDR2: MDHEN, SYDVKM. The germline V and J ends were trimmed by 7 bases and 4 bases, with 16 bases remaining between them. The CDR3 is made up of 15 amino acids. In DNA, the CDR3 is TGTGCCAGCAAGTTAACGGGCTTGGGTAATGAAAAACTGTTTTTT. Protein: CASKLTGLGNEKLFF. Using reference TRBV28 and TRBJ1-4 for the parts outside the CDR3, the full variable domain is DVKVTQSSRYLVKRTGEKVFLECVQDMDHENMFWYRQDPGLGLRLIYFSYDVKMKEKGDIPEGYSVSREKKERFSLILESASTNQTSMYLCASKLTGLGNEKLFFGSGTQLSVL.